One and the same sample provided the 11 T cell receptor beta chains below, sequenced in a study of T cells in Graves' hyperthyroidism and ophthalmopathy. There were TCR beta CDR3 regions amplified from RNA transcripts. TCR CDR3 regions were first amplified by RT-PCR with HTBI primers. TCRdb reprocessed the multiplex PCR reads via MiXCR and lists one record per CDR3 protein. The table has more than 300,000 distinct CDR3 sequences, about 14% seen once. Sequencing input: blood. The source of these receptors is a woman in her 30s with Graves' ophthalmopathy.

This clonotype was detected many times. This chain connects TRBV29-1 to TRBJ2-1; D gene uncertain. Trimming left V 6 bases short and J 10 bases short, with 13 bases between. This CDR3 is built from 11 residues. The germline V gene has CDR1 SQVTM and CDR2 ANQGSEA. CDR3: CSVPTGREQFF. The CDR3, as DNA: TGCAGCGTCCCGACTGGGCGCGAGCAGTTCTTC.

This clonotype was detected many times. The gene calls are TRBV5-8 and TRBJ2-7; D is ambiguous. The germline gives CDR1 SGHTS, CDR2 YDEGEE. V lost 2 bases and J 6 bases, leaving 6 bases between the germline ends. This CDR3 region has 11 residues. CDR3 DNA: TGTGCCAGCAGCTTATCCCCCGAGCAGTACTTC. It translates to CASSLSPEQYF.

V is TRBV6-2 or TRBV6-3 and J is TRBJ2-7; D not resolved. Germline loops: CDR1 MNHEY, CDR2 SVGEGT. The V end lost 6 bases, the J end lost 6 bases, and 15 bases lay between the germline ends. The CDR3 contains 13 residues. The CDR3 bases are TGTGCCAGCAGGGACCTCGTCCGCGGCGAGCAGTACTTC. Its translation: CASRDLVRGEQYF.

The sample holds many counts of this clonotype. The rearrangement links TRBV6-1 to TRBJ2-2; no reliable D call. The CDR3 spans 14 residues. Trimming left V 6 bases short and J 5 bases short, with 13 bases between. The germline V gene encodes CDR1 MNHNS and CDR2 SASEGT. The CDR3: CASRDALGTGELFF. In DNA, the CDR3 is TGTGCCAGCAGAGACGCCCTCGGAACCGGGGAGCTGTTTTTT.

This clonotype occurred many times. The gene calls are TRBV5-1 and TRBJ1-2; unclear D gene. Germline V gene sequence: CDR1 SGHRS, CDR2 YFSETQ. With 0 bases removed from V and 4 bases from J, the gap between germline ends came to 10 bases. The CDR3 totals 14 residues. The CDR3 nucleotides read TGCGCCAGCAGCTTGGGATCAGGCACCTATGGCTACACCTTC. Protein sequence: CASSLGSGTYGYTF.

This clonotype was observed a few times. The chain joins TRBV5-5 to TRBJ1-5; D not resolved. There are 15 residues in the CDR3. V was shortened by 4 bases and J by 2 bases, with 13 bases between the two germline ends. The germline V gene encodes CDR1 SGHKS and CDR2 YYEKEE (reference sequence). As DNA, the CDR3 is TGTGCCAGCAGCCCAGGACCTCTTGGCAATCAGCCCCAGCATTTT. Amino acid sequence: CASSPGPLGNQPQHF.

To note about this clonotype: This may be a read error: a much more frequent sequence differs by one nucleotide. The CDR3 region has the DNA TGTGCCAGCAGTGAGAACCCAGGGAGTGGCGCTGAAGCTTTCTTT. Its protein is CASSENPGSGAEAFF. The rearrangement joins TRBV2 to TRBJ1-1, with D maybe TRBD1 (5 bases). The CDR3 has 15 amino acids. The V end lost 3 bases, the J end lost 6 bases, and 17 bases lay between the germline ends. Germline loops: CDR1 SNHLY, CDR2 FYNNEI. The full variable domain, with the rest looked up from reference TRBV2 and TRBJ1-1, is EPEVTQTPSHQVTQMGQEVILRCVPISNHLYFYWYRQILGQKVEFLVSFYNNEISEKSEIFDDQFSVERPDGSNFTLKIRSTKLEDSAMYFCASSENPGSGAEAFFGQGTRLTVV.

The chain has TRBV6-6 and TRBJ1-5; no reliable D call. CDR1 and CDR2 (germline): MNHNY, SVGAGI (reference sequence). The length of the CDR3 is 13 residues. V shed 2 bases and J shed 7 bases, with 9 bases lying between them. CDR3 in DNA: TGTGCCAGCAGTTACCGGCTTCAACAGCCCCAGCATTTT. Protein: CASSYRLQQPQHF.

The table lists this clonotype with many counts. The chain recombines TRBV5-1 with TRBJ1-4; D unresolved. Deletions cut 0 bases from V and 2 bases from J, with 5 bases between. The CDR3 runs 14 residues. Looked up from germline, CDR1 is SGHRS and CDR2 is YFSETQ. CDR3 residues: CASSLAGTNEKLFF. Here the CDR3 DNA reads TGCGCCAGCAGCTTGGCCGGGACTAATGAAAAACTGTTTTTT.

This clonotype appeared many times. The chain couples TRBV19 to TRBJ1-1; D is uncertain. Per the germline V gene, CDR1 is LNHDA and CDR2 is SQIVND (reference sequence). V dropped 8 bases and J dropped 4 bases, with 14 bases sitting between them. The CDR3 extends over 13 amino acids. The CDR3, as DNA: TGTGCCAGTGGCGTGCAGGTGCGCACTGAAGCTTTCTTT. It codes for CASGVQVRTEAFF. Full variable domain (outside the CDR3, taken from reference TRBV19 and TRBJ1-1): DGGITQSPKYLFRKEGQNVTLSCEQNLNHDAMYWYRQDPGQGLRLIYYSQIVNDFQKGDIAEGYSVSREKKESFPLTVTSAQKNPTAFYLCASGVQVRTEAFFGQGTRLTVV.

This clonotype showed up many times. V and J are TRBV27 and TRBJ1-1; D might be TRBD1 (6 bases). Germline V gene lookup returns CDR1 MNHEY and CDR2 SMNVEV (reference sequence). The CDR3 length is 15 residues. Deletions cut 4 bases from V and 4 bases from J, with 16 bases between. The CDR3 sequence is CASSSKRGGGTEAFF. The CDR3 DNA sequence: TGTGCCAGCAGTTCCAAAAGGGGGGGGGGCACTGAAGCTTTCTTT.